There are a few counts of the clone carrying this T cell receptor beta chain. Its matching antigen is unknown. The data were obtained in a study of post-analysis software for immune sequencing data. General observations from the study: Relative to controls, patients had about five TRBV segments at higher frequency, with TRBV5-6, TRBV5-1 and TRBV20-1 among these. Diversity measured as normalized Chao1 was significantly lower in multiple sclerosis patients than in controls.

CDR3 length: 13 residues. With 1 base removed from V and 9 bases from J, the gap between germline ends came to 10 bases. The germline V gene has CDR1 ENHRY and CDR2 SYGVKD. Carried by the TCR beta cDNA libraries were unique molecular identifiers. TCRdb redid the calling of the PCR reads with MiXCR, one entry per CDR3 protein. Of about 680,000 distinct CDR3 sequences in the sample, around 64% were seen once. This sequence joins TRBV10-3 and TRBJ2-4; D tentatively reads TRBD1 or TRBD2 (5 bases each). The receptor's source is a girl under 10 years old with multiple sclerosis. The sample comprised blood. CDR3: CAISEFEGPIQYF. Written as DNA, the CDR3 is TGTGCCATCAGTGAGTTTGAGGGACCCATTCAGTACTTC.